One T cell receptor beta chain is described in this entry. The data were obtained in a study of blood T cell repertoires in COVID-19. As handled by the study authors: Counts of nucleated cells, estimated from reference gene primer amplification, were obtained. The method was immunoSEQ multiplex PCR; TCRdb's version includes in-frame clones alone and lacks a portion of them. For V, J and clone size, that table is used; D and trimming come from the DNA. The table includes fewer than 200,000 clones, 70% to 90% detected once. The material sequenced was peripheral blood. The sequence derives from a man aged 45-65 years with active or convalescent COVID-19.

The CDR3: CSVGRAQEKLFF. The CDR3 nucleotides are TGCAGCGTTGGCAGGGCACAGGAAAAACTGTTTTTT. The chain uses TRBV29-1 and TRBJ1-4, with a possible D match to TRBD1 (5 bases). V lost 4 bases and J 8 bases, leaving 11 bases between the germline ends. CDR1 SQVTM and CDR2 ANQGSEA come from the germline V gene. The CDR3 sequence is 12 residues long.